These 5 T cell receptor beta chains were sequenced from one sample in a study of T cells in Graves' hyperthyroidism and ophthalmopathy. Amplified regions were TCR beta CDR3 sequences from RNA transcripts. A set of HTBI primers served as the primers for a first-round RT-PCR of the TCR CDR3. MiXCR, applied by TCRdb to the multiplex PCR reads, yields one record per CDR3 protein. The sample consists of about 300,000 distinct CDR3 sequences, roughly 20% of them appearing once. The sample was blood. These TCRs come from a middle-aged man with Graves' ophthalmopathy.

This clonotype was counted many times. This chain uses TRBV5-8 with TRBJ2-1; 10 bases are a match to TRBD1. CDR1 and CDR2 from the germline V gene are SGHTS and YDEGEE. Losses at the gene ends were 1 base for V and 6 bases for J; bases not matched to a gene: 4. The CDR3 totals 15 residues. In nucleotides, the CDR3 is TGTGCCAGCAGCTTGCCGGGACAGGGGTCCAATGAGCAGTTCTTC. Encoded protein: CASSLPGQGSNEQFF.

At least ten counts were recorded for this clonotype. The chain carries TRBV9 and TRBJ2-2, with D perhaps matching TRBD1 (5 bases). The germline V and J ends were trimmed by 3 bases and 2 bases, with 14 bases remaining between them. This CDR3 comprises 16 residues. Germline V lookup: CDR1 SGDLS, CDR2 YYNGEE. CDR3 DNA sequence: TGTGCCAGCAGCGCCCCCCAGGGAAAAAACACCGGGGAGCTGTTTTTT. The encoded protein is CASSAPQGKNTGELFF.

This clonotype occurred once. The rearrangement joins TRBV7-3 to TRBJ2-5; 7 bases map to TRBD1. The CDR3 runs to 13 residues. V shed 4 bases and J 5 bases; nucleotides not matched to a gene: 4. Germline assignment: CDR1 SGHTA and CDR2 FQGTGA. The CDR3, as DNA: TGTGCCAGCAGCTCTACAGGGGACGAGACCCAGTACTTC. It specifies CASSSTGDETQYF.

A word on this clonotype: The germline gene is not matched at one end of the junction; a read error may be the cause. The chain employs TRBV6-1 and TRBJ2-7; D is ambiguous. CDR1 is MNHNS and CDR2 is SASEGT in the germline V gene. CDR3 length equals 11 residues. For the CDR3, the DNA is TGTGCCAGCGGTGAAGCCTACGAGCAGTACTTC. This gives the protein CASGEAYEQYF.

V and J are TRBV6-1 and TRBJ2-7, with 10 bases fitting TRBD2. Germline V gives CDR1 MNHNS, CDR2 SASEGT. Germline trimming cut 5 bases from V and 9 bases from J; bases unmatched to any gene: 10. This CDR3 is built from 14 residues. DNA for the CDR3: TGTGCCAGCAGTTATGGACTAGCGGCGGAATCGCAGTACTTC. This codes for CASSYGLAAESQYF.